The 27 T cell receptor beta chains listed next were all sequenced from one sample in a study of cytomegalovirus exposure and HLA in healthy donors (dated by TCRdb to about 2017). Libraries were made using the immunoSEQ multiplex PCR assay. For the multiplex PCR, a mixture combining 60 forward primers for TCR Vbeta segments and 13 reverse primers for TCR Jbeta segments was used. Sourced from immuneACCESS, this table was stored by TCRdb with only in-frame sequences that have V and J called. A share of the clones is absent; for the studies checked, an unresolved V gene accounts for under half, and the remainder has no known explanation. This sample has 50,000 to 75,000 clones in its table, and under 90% of those were observed once. The top ten hold nearly 4% of the sample. What was sequenced was PBMCs. The receptor set was obtained from a middle-aged woman in good health and CMV-seronegative.

This chain links TRBV10-1 with TRBJ2-7, with TRBD1 matching over 7 bases. The CDR3 spans 12 residues. The V gene's germline CDR1 is WNHNN and CDR2 SYGVQD (reference sequence). J was trimmed by 6 bases and V by 7 bases; bases with no gene match: 6. In nucleotides, the CDR3 is TGCGCCAGCAAGGACAGGCGCCTCGAGCAGTACTTC. Residues: CASKDRRLEQYF.

The chain carries TRBV7-6 and TRBJ1-1, with TRBD1 matching 8 bases. Germline V gene lookup returns CDR1 SGHVS and CDR2 FNYEAQ. V dropped 5 bases and J dropped 1; count of bases not matched to a gene: 3. The CDR3 sequence is 14 residues long. CDR3 protein: CASSTGTGNTEAFF. The CDR3 DNA reads TGTGCCAGCAGCACCGGGACAGGGAACACTGAAGCTTTCTTT.

The V and J genes are TRBV5-1 and TRBJ2-5; 14 positions agree with TRBD2. There are 18 residues in the CDR3. Trimming took 3 bases from V and 0 from J; bases not matched to a gene: 7. Germline values: CDR1 SGHRS, CDR2 YFSETQ. This CDR3 is CASSSTGTSGRYQETQYF. CDR3 DNA sequence: TGCGCCAGCAGCTCGACCGGGACTAGCGGGAGATACCAAGAGACCCAGTACTTC.

This chain links TRBV5-1 with TRBJ2-5, with D possibly matching TRBD2 (6 bases). The germline gives CDR1 SGHRS, CDR2 YFSETQ. The CDR3 is 14 residues long. V dropped 5 bases and J dropped 1 base, with 12 bases sitting between them. CDR3 nucleotide sequence: TGCGCCAGCAGTCCGGGACTCACCCAAGAGACCCAGTACTTC. Protein sequence: CASSPGLTQETQYF.

The chain carries TRBV10-1 and TRBJ2-1; D gene unclear. Between the trimmed V and J ends, which lost 5 bases and 9 bases, there was a span of 32 bases. Germline V gives CDR1 WNHNN, CDR2 SYGVQD (reference sequence). The length of the CDR3 is 19 residues. CDR3 region: CASSRRPVSGPLKLSEQFF. As DNA, the CDR3 is TGCGCCAGCAGTCGCCGACCCGTTTCAGGCCCCCTGAAGCTGAGTGAGCAGTTCTTC.

The V and J genes are TRBV27 and TRBJ2-1, with TRBD2 matching 15 bases. The V segment lost 5 bases and the J segment 4 bases; nucleotides outside the gene matches: 9. The CDR3 length is 18 residues. Per germline, CDR1 MNHEY and CDR2 SMNVEV (reference sequence). In DNA form, the CDR3 reads TGTGCCAGCAGTGCCTGGACTAGCGGGAGGGCGATTTACAATGAGCAGTTCTTC. Residues: CASSAWTSGRAIYNEQFF.

A few counts support this clone. The V and J genes are TRBV29-1 and TRBJ1-5; D possibly corresponds to TRBD1 (6 bases). The CDR3 extends over 15 amino acids. Looked up from germline, CDR1 is SQVTM and CDR2 is ANQGSEA. The ends were cut back, 7 bases at V and 2 bases at J, with 18 bases in the middle. CDR3 nucleotides: TGCAGCGCCCCCCGGGACACCAGGGGCAATCAGCCCCAGCATTTT. This sequence encodes CSAPRDTRGNQPQHF.

This sequence joins TRBV28 and TRBJ1-4; TRBD1 is a possible D gene (5 bases). Trimming stripped 6 bases from V and 12 bases from J, with 14 bases between. The CDR3 covers 12 residues. The V gene's germline CDR1 is MDHEN and CDR2 SYDVKM. CDR3: CASSVSQGQLFF. CDR3 bases: TGTGCCAGCAGCGTTTCCCAGGGTCAACTGTTTTTT.

The CDR3 bases are TGTGCCATCTCAGGGGACAGGACCATCTCCTACGAGCAGTACTTC. Amino acid sequence: CAISGDRTISYEQYF. This chain connects TRBV10-3 to TRBJ2-7, with 8 bases that match TRBD1. The CDR3 is made up of 15 amino acids. Per germline, CDR1 ENHRY and CDR2 SYGVKD. V lost 8 bases to trimming and J lost 0 bases; unmatched junction nucleotides: 9.

The DNA of the CDR3 is TGTGCCAGCAGTTCACCGGGACTAGCTTTGACGCAGTATTTT. It yields the protein CASSSPGLALTQYF. J is TRBJ2-3 and V is TRBV27, with 9 bases matching TRBD2. This CDR3 contains 14 residues. Germline V gives CDR1 MNHEY, CDR2 SMNVEV (reference sequence). Trimming took 4 bases from V and 9 from J; bases not matched to a gene: 8.

The V gene is TRBV28, the J gene TRBJ1-3; D gene ambiguous. The V gene lost 2 bases and the J gene lost 4 bases, with 6 bases spanning the gap. Germline V lookup: CDR1 MDHEN, CDR2 SYDVKM. The CDR3 sequence is 13 residues long. In nucleotides, the CDR3 is TGTGCCAGCAGTTTACTCCCCGGAAACACCATATATTTT. Protein product: CASSLLPGNTIYF.

The V gene is TRBV7-3, the J gene TRBJ2-3; D is undetermined. The CDR3 extends over 13 amino acids. Trimming left V 2 bases short and J 1 base short, with 4 bases between. The germline gives CDR1 SGHTA, CDR2 FQGTGA. The CDR3 protein is CASSLGGTDTQYF. CDR3 DNA: TGTGCCAGCAGCTTAGGAGGCACAGATACGCAGTATTTT.

V gene TRBV6-1 combines with J gene TRBJ1-6; D may be TRBD1 (6 bases). The CDR3 contains 14 residues. The ends were cut back, 7 bases at V and 3 bases at J, with 10 bases in the middle. In germline, CDR1 is MNHNS, CDR2 SASEGT. CDR3 region: CASNEDSYNSPLHF. The CDR3 nucleotides are TGTGCCAGCAACGAGGACAGCTATAATTCACCCCTCCACTTT.

The chain links TRBV5-1 to TRBJ1-1; TRBD1 is a possible D gene (6 bases). V shed 4 bases and J shed 8 bases, with 15 bases lying between them. This CDR3 has 13 residues. Germline loops: CDR1 SGHRS, CDR2 YFSETQ. This CDR3 is CASSRPPDSEAFF. Written as DNA, the CDR3 is TGCGCCAGCAGCCGACCCCCGGACAGCGAAGCTTTCTTT.

V usage is TRBV25-1 and J usage is TRBJ1-2; unclear D gene. Germline CDR1 MGHDK, CDR2 SYGVNS. With 4 bases removed from V and 1 base from J, the gap between germline ends came to 13 bases. The CDR3 is 15 residues long. The CDR3 coding sequence is TGTGCCAGCAGTGGACCGGGTTCACTTAACTATGGCTACACCTTC. Translated: CASSGPGSLNYGYTF.

V and J are TRBV5-6 and TRBJ2-1, with TRBD2 as a possible D gene (6 bases). Per the germline V gene, CDR1 is SGHDT and CDR2 is YYEEEE. The V end lost 4 bases, the J end lost 8 bases, and 16 bases lay between the germline ends. The CDR3 covers 14 residues. CDR3 protein: CASSASGGFDEQFF. The DNA of the CDR3 is TGTGCCAGCAGCGCCAGTGGGGGGTTCGATGAGCAGTTCTTC.

This chain connects TRBV5-1 to TRBJ2-1, with 14 nucleotides matching TRBD2. In germline, CDR1 is SGHRS, CDR2 YFSETQ. V trimming: 4 bases; J trimming: 3 bases; junction bases outside the gene matches: 9. This CDR3 has 18 amino acids. CDR3 loop: CASSLETSGREGYNEQFF. The CDR3 DNA reads as TGCGCCAGCAGCCTCGAGACTAGCGGGAGGGAAGGCTACAATGAGCAGTTCTTC.

The chain combines TRBV2 with TRBJ2-5; TRBD1 might be the D (5 bases). Germline V gives CDR1 SNHLY, CDR2 FYNNEI. V was shortened by 2 bases and J by 5 bases, with 9 bases between the two germline ends. This CDR3 comprises 13 residues. CDR3: CASSESGAETQYF. CDR3 DNA: TGTGCCAGCAGTGAATCTGGGGCGGAGACCCAGTACTTC.

This clone was counted only a few times. The rearrangement joins TRBV18 to TRBJ2-2; TRBD1 might be the D (6 bases). Germline V gene data show CDR1 as KGHSH and CDR2 as LQKENI. The CDR3 is 14 residues long. Between the trimmed V and J ends, which lost 3 bases and 1 base, there was a span of 6 bases. The CDR3: CASSPGQNTGELFF. In DNA form, the CDR3 reads TGTGCCAGCTCACCGGGACAGAACACCGGGGAGCTGTTTTTT. The full variable domain, in which reference TRBV18 and TRBJ2-2 provide the parts outside the CDR3, is NAGVMQNPRHLVRRRGQEARLRCSPMKGHSHVYWYRQLPEEGLKFMVYLQKENIIDESGMPKERFSAEFPKEGPSILRIQQVVRGDSAAYFCASSPGQNTGELFFGEGSRLTVL.

The chain joins TRBV19 to TRBJ1-2, with no clear D. Germline V gives CDR1 LNHDA, CDR2 SQIVND (reference sequence). Trimming stripped 3 bases from V and 4 bases from J, with 3 bases between. The CDR3 spans 11 residues. CDR3 residues: CASSMAYGYTF. CDR3 coding DNA: TGTGCCAGTAGTATGGCCTATGGCTACACCTTC.

The chain has TRBV27 and TRBJ1-1; no definite D call. The CDR3 is 15 residues long. The V gene's germline CDR1 is MNHEY and CDR2 SMNVEV (reference sequence). V was trimmed by 3 bases and J by 5 bases, leaving 16 bases between them. DNA for the CDR3: TGTGCCAGCAGTTTGGTTCCGACCCTGGAGACTGAAGCTTTCTTT. The encoded protein is CASSLVPTLETEAFF.

The chain has TRBV27 and TRBJ2-5, with D possibly TRBD1 on 5 matching bases. The CDR3 totals 15 residues. V lost 5 bases and J 1 base, leaving 14 bases between the germline ends. Germline V lookup: CDR1 MNHEY, CDR2 SMNVEV (reference sequence). DNA for the CDR3: TGTGCCAGCAGTATGGCCCCCGACAGCCAAGAGACCCAGTACTTC. Translating it yields CASSMAPDSQETQYF.

The chain combines TRBV7-2 with TRBJ2-1; 12 bases agree with TRBD2. Trimming cost V 0 bases and J 7 bases; bases outside gene matches: 7. This CDR3 region has 17 residues. Germline V gene lookup returns CDR1 SGHTA and CDR2 FQGNSA. As DNA, the CDR3 is TGTGCCAGCAGCTTAGCGTTGACTAGCGGGAGTTGGAATGAGCAGTTCTTC. Protein product: CASSLALTSGSWNEQFF. The entire variable domain, with the rest obtained from reference TRBV7-2 and TRBJ2-1, is as follows: GAGVSQSPSNKVTEKGKDVELRCDPISGHTALYWYRQSLGQGLEFLIYFQGNSAPDKSGLPSDRFSAERTGGSVSTLTIQRTQQEDSAVYLCASSLALTSGSWNEQFFGPGTRLTVL.

With regard to this clone: The sample holds other DNA sequences that translate to the same CDR3. The rearrangement joins TRBV30 to TRBJ1-1; D remains unclear. The CDR3 is 12 amino acids. The V and J ends lost 3 bases and 4 bases respectively, with 9 bases between them. Germline values: CDR1 GTSNPN, CDR2 SVGIG (reference sequence). CDR3 in amino acids: CAWSRGGTEAFF. CDR3 bases: TGTGCCTGGAGCCGCGGTGGCACTGAAGCTTTCTTT. Filled out from reference TRBV30 and TRBJ1-1, the complete variable domain reads SQTIHQWPATLVQPVGSPLSLECTVEGTSNPNLYWYRQAAGRGLQLLFYSVGIGQISSEVPQNLSASRPQDRQFILSSKKLLLSDSGFYLCAWSRGGTEAFFGQGTRLTVV.

This chain joins TRBV9 and TRBJ2-1; possible D gene TRBD2, 5 bases. Germline CDR1 SGDLS, CDR2 YYNGEE. The V gene lost 4 bases and the J gene lost 6 bases, with 20 bases spanning the gap. CDR3 size: 16 residues. CDR3 DNA sequence: TGTGCCAGCAGCACCCCCGTGGCAGCGGCCCCCAATGAGCAGTTCTTC. Residues: CASSTPVAAAPNEQFF.

The count of this clone is one. The chain recombines TRBV6-1 with TRBJ2-5; no definite D call. The CDR3 is 13 amino acids. Trimming removed 8 bases from V and 4 bases from J, with 14 bases in between. Germline CDR1 and CDR2: MNHNS and SASEGT. The CDR3 sequence: CASGGSQSETQYF. CDR3 bases: TGTGCCAGCGGCGGCAGCCAGTCAGAGACCCAGTACTTC.

This chain connects TRBV27 to TRBJ1-2; D is possibly TRBD1 (6 bases). The CDR3 totals 13 residues. Germline lookup yields CDR1 MNHEY and CDR2 SMNVEV (reference sequence). V gave up 8 bases and J gave up 2 bases, with 12 bases separating them. CDR3 nucleotide sequence: TGTGCCAGCTGCGGACAGACGAACTATGGCTACACCTTC. The encoded protein is CASCGQTNYGYTF.